These 11 T cell receptor beta chains were sequenced from one sample in a study of blood T cell repertoires in COVID-19. Assay used: immunoSEQ multiplex PCR; TCRdb lists only in-frame clones, some missing. The sample consists of more than 250,000 clones, more than 75% of them appearing once. The sequenced sample consisted of peripheral blood. The receptors were gathered from a middle-aged man with active or convalescent COVID-19.

In its sample, this clone was seen once. This rearrangement joins TRBV27 to TRBJ2-1, with 12 positions matching TRBD2. Germline CDR1 reads MNHEY; CDR2 reads SMNVEV (reference sequence). The CDR3 is made up of 17 amino acids. The V gene end was trimmed by 4 bases and the J gene end by 3 bases; junction bases not matched to a gene: 7. The CDR3 is CASSSPSGGAHYNEQFF. In DNA, the CDR3 is TGTGCCAGCAGTTCCCCTAGCGGGGGGGCTCACTACAATGAGCAGTTCTTC.

The gene calls are TRBV11-2 and TRBJ1-6; TRBD1 matches 7 bases. The CDR3 is 14 residues long. Germline V gives CDR1 SGHAT, CDR2 FQNNGV. The V and J ends lost 4 bases and 7 bases, in that order; junction bases with no gene match: 4. The CDR3 loop reads CASSSGQQNSPLHF. In nucleotides, the CDR3 is TGTGCCAGCAGCTCGGGACAGCAGAATTCACCCCTCCACTTT.

This chain links TRBV14 with TRBJ2-3; D is perhaps TRBD1 (6 bases). The germline V and J ends were trimmed by 2 bases and 2 bases, with 11 bases remaining between them. CDR1 and CDR2 from the germline V gene are SGHDN and FVKESK. The CDR3 sequence is 15 residues long. The CDR3 region has the DNA TGTGCCAGCAGCCAAAGTGGACAGTACACAGATACGCAGTATTTT. Amino acid sequence: CASSQSGQYTDTQYF.

V and J are TRBV27 and TRBJ2-1, with 10 positions matching TRBD1. CDR1 MNHEY and CDR2 SMNVEV come from the germline V gene (reference sequence). The trim removed 0 bases at V and 5 bases at J, leaving 10 bases unmatched. This CDR3 contains 18 residues. CDR3 in DNA: TGTGCCAGCAGTTTATCAACTGGAGGGACAGGGGCAGACAATGAGCAGTTCTTC. As protein: CASSLSTGGTGADNEQFF.

V is TRBV30 and J is TRBJ2-7; tentatively, D is TRBD1 (6 bases). The germline CDR1 and CDR2 sequences are GTSNPN and SVGIG (reference sequence). The V gene lost 5 bases and the J gene lost 3 bases, with 8 bases spanning the gap. The length of the CDR3 is 11 residues. CDR3 sequence: CAWGRGYEQYF. CDR3 bases: TGTGCCTGGGGCAGGGGCTACGAGCAGTACTTC.

V and J are TRBV13 and TRBJ2-1; 8 bases are shared with TRBD1. J lost 7 bases, V lost 5 bases, and 22 bases had no gene match. Germline loops: CDR1 PRHDT, CDR2 FYEKMQ (reference sequence). The length of the CDR3 is 19 residues. CDR3: CASSKRKNFGQGWTNEQFF. The CDR3 DNA reads as TGTGCCAGCAGCAAGCGCAAGAACTTCGGACAGGGTTGGACAAATGAGCAGTTCTTC.

The chain recombines TRBV5-8 with TRBJ1-5; D uncertain. CDR3 length: 13 amino acids. Germline-derived CDR1 and CDR2 are SGHTS and YDEGEE. The V end lost 0 bases, the J end lost 4 bases, and 5 bases lay between the germline ends. CDR3 in amino acids: CASSLERNQPQHF. The DNA of the CDR3 is TGTGCCAGCAGCTTGGAGAGGAATCAGCCCCAGCATTTT.

The chain has TRBV19 and TRBJ1-5; 9 bases fit TRBD1. CDR1 is LNHDA, CDR2 SQIVND, per germline (reference sequence). Trimming removed 6 bases from V and 3 bases from J; junction bases left unmatched: 6. The CDR3 loop spans 15 amino acids. The CDR3 DNA reads as TGTGCCAGTAGACGGGACAGGGCCTCCAATCAGCCCCAGCATTTT. Protein: CASRRDRASNQPQHF.

This clone turned up a few times. The chain links TRBV14 to TRBJ2-3, with TRBD1 matching 10 bases. V lost 4 bases, J lost 5 bases, and 12 bases stayed unmatched. Germline V gene sequence: CDR1 SGHDN, CDR2 FVKESK. This CDR3 spans 17 amino acids. For the CDR3, the DNA is TGTGCCAGCAGCCTTGACAGGGGGCCGTCCGTTGTAGATACGCAGTATTTT. It is translated as CASSLDRGPSVVDTQYF.

The rearrangement links TRBV19 to TRBJ1-2, with D tentatively TRBD1 (5 bases). V lost 3 bases and J lost 5, with 16 bases in between. Germline CDR1 LNHDA, CDR2 SQIVND (reference sequence). The CDR3 consists of 15 residues. CDR3 nucleotide sequence: TGTGCCAGTAGTATTACCCCCGACAGATTATATGGCTACACCTTC. Amino acids: CASSITPDRLYGYTF.

J is TRBJ2-3 and V is TRBV29-1; 13 bases match TRBD2. After removal of 7 bases from V and 2 bases from J, the junction contained 21 bases not matched to a gene. Germline CDR1 reads SQVTM; CDR2 reads ANQGSEA. This CDR3 comprises 20 residues. CDR3 DNA: TGCAGCGCTGGGTTTCCGGGGACTAGCGGGACGCGGGAGCCCACAGATACGCAGTATTTT. Its protein product is CSAGFPGTSGTREPTDTQYF.